A single sample gave rise to the 2 T cell receptor beta chains below, sequenced in a study of T cell repertoires in cytomegalovirus infection. Using its own MiXCR run on the reads, TCRdb lists one record per CDR3 protein. The top ten clones hold roughly 13% of a sample with 360,000 or so distinct CDR3 sequences, about 35% of them seen once. Their antigen targets remain unknown. Sequencing was performed on cultured PBMCs, taken from culture after CMV antigen stimulation. These TCRs come from a human donor in good health (CMV status not recorded). Some clones in this sample may be carry-over from other donors' samples.

CDR3 nucleotide sequence: TGTGCCAGCAGATATACCCGCGGTAGCACAGATACGCAGTATTTT. It yields the protein CASRYTRGSTDTQYF. This sequence joins TRBV7-2 and TRBJ2-3; D is undetermined. Germline CDR1 reads SGHTA; CDR2 reads FQGNSA. The CDR3 has 15 residues. V was trimmed by 6 bases and J by 0 bases, leaving 13 bases between them.

The chain recombines TRBV20-1 with TRBJ2-5; 8 bases fit TRBD2. Germline assignment: CDR1 DFQATT and CDR2 SNEGSKA (reference sequence). With V trimmed by 2 bases and J by 4 bases, 6 bases remained unmatched. The length of the CDR3 is 14 residues. For the CDR3, the DNA is TGCAGTGCTAGACCGCCAAGCGGGAGAGAGACCCAGTACTTC. Translated: CSARPPSGRETQYF.